These 21 T cell receptor beta chains were sequenced from one sample in a study of T cell clonality in common variable immunodeficiency. The assay was immunoSEQ multiplex PCR, and TCRdb's table has in-frame clones only and misses some. Altogether about 44,000 clones were found in the sample, and no singletons occur. Sequenced material: peripheral blood mononuclear cells. Source of these receptors: a person aged 18 to 75 in good health.

This clone was recorded many times. The read halts 3 residues ahead of the CDR3 end, with the missing end drawn from the germline J gene. The V gene is TRBV19, the J gene TRBJ1-6, with 7 bases aligning to TRBD1. CDR1 and CDR2 (germline): LNHDA, SQIVND (reference sequence). The CDR3 sequence is 16 residues long. V lost 2 bases to trimming and J lost 5 bases; unmatched junction nucleotides: 6. The DNA read from the CDR3 is TGTGCCAGTAGTATAAGGCGGGGACAGCATAATTCACCC. It yields the protein CASSIRRGQHNSP. The entire CDR3 sequence reads CASSIRRGQHNSPLHF.

This clone has a count of ten or more. The CDR3 goes on 3 residues after the read ends, and that part is filled in from the germline J gene. The rearrangement links TRBV7-9 to TRBJ1-1; D remains ambiguous. This CDR3 comprises 12 residues. V dropped 3 bases and J dropped 7 bases, with 9 bases sitting between them. CDR1 SEHNR and CDR2 FQNEAQ come from the germline V gene (reference sequence). The CDR3 bases that were read are TGTGCCAGCAGCTTGGAGGGTGGTGAA. Protein: CASSLEGGE. The entire CDR3 is CASSLEGGEAFF.

The table lists this clone with many counts. The CDR3 end lies 3 residues beyond the end of the read and is filled in from the germline J gene. The gene calls are TRBV11-2 and TRBJ2-3, with D unclear. CDR1 SGHAT and CDR2 FQNNGV come from the germline V gene. This CDR3 has 14 residues. Trimming stripped 2 bases from V and 2 bases from J, with 8 bases between. The sequenced CDR3 bases are TGTGCCAGCAGCTTAATTCAACTCACAGATACG. Its protein is CASSLIQLTDT. The complete CDR3 protein is CASSLIQLTDTQYF.

This clone was counted at least ten times. The read terminates 3 residues ahead of where the CDR3 ends, so the germline J gene completes it. The chain links TRBV19 to TRBJ1-5; the match to TRBD1 covers 7 bases. Germline V gene lookup returns CDR1 LNHDA and CDR2 SQIVND (reference sequence). The CDR3 is 15 amino acids. The part of the CDR3 DNA that was read is TGTGCCAGTAGTCCCCGGGACAGCATTACTAGCCCC. Translating it yields CASSPRDSITSP. From start to end, the CDR3 is CASSPRDSITSPQHF.

This clone was observed at least ten times. From the germline J gene comes the end of the CDR3, since the read stops 3 residues before it. This rearrangement joins TRBV7-2 to TRBJ2-5, with 10 bases identical to TRBD2. Germline CDR1 is SGHTA and CDR2 is FQGNSA. CDR3 length: 18 residues. After removal of 0 bases from V and 2 bases from J, the junction contained 9 bases not matched to a gene. The sequenced CDR3 bases are TGTGCCAGCAGCTTAGCCCCTAGCGGGGGCCCGAAACAAGAGACC. Translated, it gives CASSLAPSGGPKQET. The whole CDR3 region reads CASSLAPSGGPKQETQYF.

This clone was counted at least ten times. The read falls 3 residues short of the CDR3 end, and the missing part is taken from the germline J gene. The chain couples TRBV19 to TRBJ1-4; no definite D call. The CDR3 consists of 15 residues. V was cut by 4 bases and J by 3 bases, with 12 bases left in between. Germline CDR1 reads LNHDA; CDR2 reads SQIVND (reference sequence). The CDR3 is CASSSSRLANEKLFF. The part of the CDR3 DNA that was read is TGTGCCAGTAGTAGTTCGAGGTTGGCTAATGAAAAA.

The table lists this clone with many counts. The read terminates 3 residues ahead of where the CDR3 ends, so the germline J gene completes it. The chain carries TRBV29-1 and TRBJ1-4; D remains ambiguous. Germline CDR1 and CDR2: SQVTM and ANQGSEA. The CDR3 sequence is 13 residues long. V lost 3 bases and J 7 bases, leaving 12 bases between the germline ends. This chain's CDR3 is CSVERVLGEKLFF. The part of the CDR3 DNA that was read is TGCAGCGTTGAGCGTGTTCTTGGTGAAAAA. Full variable domain (missing parts from reference TRBV29-1 and TRBJ1-4): SAVISQKPSRDICQRGTSLTIQCQVDSQVTMMFWYRQQPGQSLTLIATANQGSEATYESGFVIDKFPISRPNLTFSTLTVSNMSPEDSSIYLCSVERVLGEKLFFGSGTQLSVL.

Many counts were recorded for this clone. The read falls 3 residues short of the CDR3 end, and the missing part is taken from the germline J gene. The chain uses TRBV14 and TRBJ2-5, with D maybe TRBD2 (7 bases). Germline V CDR1 and CDR2: SGHDN, FVKESK. The CDR3 length is 15 residues. Trimming cost V 2 bases and J 7 bases, with 17 bases left between them. The part of the CDR3 DNA that was read is TGTGCCAGCAGCCAATTCTGGGCGGGGGCCGGGACC. Amino acids: CASSQFWAGAGT. Given in full, the CDR3 is CASSQFWAGAGTQYF.

This clone was counted at least ten times. The read ends 3 residues early relative to the CDR3; the germline J gene fills the gap. The V and J genes are TRBV7-6 and TRBJ2-7, with unresolved D. The germline V gene encodes CDR1 SGHVS and CDR2 FNYEAQ. Trimming cost V 4 bases and J 3 bases, with 13 bases left between them. The CDR3 loop spans 14 amino acids. CDR3 amino acids: CASSSAQGLYEQYF. The sequenced part of the CDR3 DNA is TGTGCCAGCAGCTCAGCTCAAGGTCTCTACGAG.

This clone was seen ten or more times. The CDR3 end lies 3 residues beyond the end of the read and is filled in from the germline J gene. The rearrangement uses TRBV20-1 and TRBJ2-7; D unresolved. This CDR3 contains 14 residues. The germline V gene encodes CDR1 DFQATT and CDR2 SNEGSKA (reference sequence). Deletions cut 2 bases from V and 2 bases from J, with 13 bases between. CDR3 DNA (partial): TGCAGTGCTAGACCATCCAAGCAAGCCTACGAG. Encoded protein: CSARPSKQAYE. The full CDR3 is CSARPSKQAYEQYF.

This clone was recorded many times. The read is 3 residues too short to cover the CDR3 end, so that end is filled in from the germline J gene. This chain connects TRBV7-9 to TRBJ1-2; D is possibly TRBD1 (5 bases). Between the trimmed V and J ends, which lost 6 bases and 5 bases, there was a span of 16 bases. The germline gives CDR1 SEHNR, CDR2 FQNEAQ (reference sequence). The CDR3 runs 14 residues. The CDR3 protein is CASSSRGVVYGYTF. The sequenced CDR3 bases are TGTGCCAGCAGTTCTCGGGGGGTTGTGTATGGC.

This clone was observed many times. The CDR3 is cut off 3 residues early in the read; its end comes from the germline J gene. V usage is TRBV19 and J usage is TRBJ1-1, with 9 positions matching TRBD1. Germline CDR1 LNHDA, CDR2 SQIVND (reference sequence). This CDR3 spans 14 amino acids. The V and J ends lost 5 bases and 4 bases, in that order; junction bases with no gene match: 5. Incomplete CDR3 DNA: TGTGCCAGTAGTTTTGGACAGGGGAGCACTGAA. Protein: CASSFGQGSTE. The full CDR3 reads CASSFGQGSTEAFF.

This clone was seen ten or more times. The missing CDR3 end, 3 residues past where the read stops, is filled in from the germline J gene. The chain is built from TRBV20-1 and TRBJ2-3; 7 positions agree with TRBD2. Looked up from germline, CDR1 is DFQATT and CDR2 is SNEGSKA (reference sequence). CDR3 length equals 15 residues. Trimming took 3 bases from V and 0 from J; bases not matched to a gene: 6. This CDR3 reads CSARNSGHSTDTQYF. Incomplete CDR3 DNA: TGCAGTGCTAGGAATAGCGGGCATAGCACAGATACG.

In this sample, this clone turned up a few times. The CDR3 end falls 3 residues outside the read, so it is completed with the germline J gene. The V gene is TRBV5-1, the J gene TRBJ2-7; 11 bases line up with TRBD2. The CDR3 contains 15 residues. Germline V gives CDR1 SGHRS, CDR2 YFSETQ. V lost 1 base and J lost 6; bases outside the gene matches: 6. CDR3 region: CASSLQLAGGGEQYF. The CDR3 DNA, read in part, is TGCGCCAGCAGCTTGCAGCTAGCGGGGGGAGGCGAG.

This clone occurred many times. The missing CDR3 end, 3 residues past where the read stops, is filled in from the germline J gene. V gene TRBV7-2 combines with J gene TRBJ2-2; D ambiguous. The length of the CDR3 is 15 residues. In germline, CDR1 is SGHTA, CDR2 FQGNSA. Between the trimmed V and J ends, which lost 1 base and 1 base, there was a span of 7 bases. The CDR3: CASSLVPGNTGELFF. The covered CDR3 bases are TGTGCCAGCAGCTTAGTTCCAGGGAACACCGGGGAG.

This clone was seen at least ten times. The read comes to an end 3 residues before the CDR3 does, leaving the germline J gene to fill in the end. This rearrangement joins TRBV10-3 to TRBJ2-1, with 12 bases identical to TRBD2. CDR1 and CDR2 (germline): ENHRY, SYGVKD. V lost 4 bases to trimming and J lost 0 bases; unmatched junction nucleotides: 4. The CDR3 extends over 17 amino acids. This chain's CDR3 is CAISGASGRGSYNEQFF. The part of the CDR3 DNA that was read is TGTGCCATCAGTGGAGCTAGCGGGAGGGGCTCCTACAATGAG.

This clone was counted a few times. The CDR3 end falls 3 residues outside the read, so it is completed with the germline J gene. This chain connects TRBV11-2 to TRBJ2-5, with D possibly TRBD1 on 5 matching bases. CDR3 length: 14 amino acids. Trimming took 4 bases from V and 5 from J, leaving 14 bases between them. Germline CDR1 SGHAT, CDR2 FQNNGV. CDR3 loop: CASSSPGAVETQYF. The covered CDR3 bases are TGTGCCAGCAGCTCGCCTGGGGCCGTGGAGACC.

This clone has a count of ten or more. The covered CDR3 bases are TGCAGTGCTAGAGATCTAGCGGGAGGGCCAGATGAG. It specifies CSARDLAGGPDE. The CDR3 in its entirety is CSARDLAGGPDEQFF. The V gene is TRBV20-1, the J gene TRBJ2-1; the match to TRBD2 covers 12 bases. The CDR3 extends 3 residues past the end of the read, so its final part is completed from the germline J gene. Germline V gives CDR1 DFQATT, CDR2 SNEGSKA (reference sequence). J lost 8 bases, V lost 0 bases, and 5 bases had no gene match. CDR3 size: 15 residues.

This clone was picked up many times. The read is 3 residues too short to cover the CDR3 end, so that end is filled in from the germline J gene. The chain is built from TRBV28 and TRBJ2-2; 11 bases fit TRBD2. The junction had 18 bases not matched to a gene; V was cut back by 5 bases and J by 7 bases. This CDR3 spans 19 amino acids. Germline V gene sequence: CDR1 MDHEN, CDR2 SYDVKM. The CDR3 here is CASSASRLAGGPRVGELFF. CDR3 DNA (partial): TGTGCCAGCAGTGCGTCCCGCTTAGCGGGAGGGCCTCGGGTCGGGGAG.

In its sample, this clone was seen many times. CDR3 region: CASSRWGTGAYEQYF. CDR3 DNA (partial): TGTGCCAGCAGCCGCTGGGGGACAGGGGCCTACGAG. The chain uses TRBV12-3 or TRBV12-4 and TRBJ2-7; the match to TRBD1 covers 10 bases. The CDR3 end falls 3 residues outside the read, so it is completed with the germline J gene. V shed 6 bases, J shed 2 bases, and the junction held 7 bases outside the gene matches. The CDR3 consists of 15 residues.

This clone was observed at least ten times. The sequenced fragment ends 3 residues before the CDR3 boundary, so the rest is inferred from the germline J gene. V and J are TRBV19 and TRBJ1-5; the D gene is possibly TRBD1 (5 bases). The CDR3 runs 14 residues. V lost 3 bases to trimming and J lost 5 bases, with 11 bases between them. Germline CDR1 is LNHDA and CDR2 is SQIVND (reference sequence). CDR3 DNA, as far as it was read: TGTGCCAGTAGTATCGGGCAGGGCGATCAGCCC. Translation: CASSIGQGDQP. The complete CDR3 reads CASSIGQGDQPQHF. Full variable domain (remainder filled in from reference TRBV19 and TRBJ1-5): DGGITQSPKYLFRKEGQNVTLSCEQNLNHDAMYWYRQDPGQGLRLIYYSQIVNDFQKGDIAEGYSVSREKKESFPLTVTSAQKNPTAFYLCASSIGQGDQPQHFGDGTRLSIL.